The rows below give T cell receptor beta chains drawn from one sample of a study of cytotoxic CD8 clonotypes in ibrutinib-treated CLL. Generated by immunoSEQ multiplex PCR, the TCRdb table keeps only in-frame clones and is missing some. The table lists 250,000 to 350,000 clones, less than 85% of them singletons, with roughly 5.7% in the top ten. Material: PBMCs, obtained at disease progression, from a patient treated with ibrutinib. The receptors stem from a human donor with chronic lymphocytic leukemia. The CDR3 runs from the conserved cysteine through the conserved F or W. The order of the fields is V gene, J gene, D gene, clone size, CDR3 DNA, CDR3 protein. D genes are given only for firm matches. Not all rows give a size; the values are once, few, many and, for expanded clones, a class.

TRBV28	TRBJ2-2	.	.	TGTGCCAGCAGTTTAGGGAGAGGGGAGCTGTTTTTT	CASSLGRGELFF
TRBV19	TRBJ1-2	.	.	TGTGCCAGTAGTAAGTCAGTCTATGGCTACACCTTC	CASSKSVYGYTF
TRBV5-6	TRBJ2-7	TRBD1	.	TGTGCCAGCCCTACGCCGGACAGGAGCTCCTACGAGCAGTACTTC	CASPTPDRSSYEQYF
TRBV20-1	TRBJ1-2	.	.	TGCAGTGCTAGATCGGGGGATACCACCTTC	CSARSGDTTF
TRBV27	TRBJ2-7	TRBD1	.	TGTGCCAGCAGTTTAGGGACAGGGGGCTGGGGGCAGTACTTC	CASSLGTGGWGQYF
TRBV2	TRBJ2-5	.	.	TGTGCCAGCGACCGGAGCTGGCCCCAGTACTTC	CASDRSWPQYF
TRBV27	TRBJ2-1	.	.	TGTGCCAGCCCTGCCGGGGGCTCCTACAATGAGCAGTTCTTC	CASPAGGSYNEQFF
TRBV5-4	TRBJ2-5	TRBD1	.	TGTGCCAGCAGCGCCCGGGACAGCACGAAGAGGGAGACCCAGTACTTC	CASSARDSTKRETQYF
TRBV5-4	TRBJ1-5	.	.	TGTGCCAGCAGCTTGGGCGGTGACAATCAGCCCCAGCATTTT	CASSLGGDNQPQHF
TRBV5-4	TRBJ1-5	.	once	TGTGCCAGCAGCGGGGACGGTCAGCCCCAGCATTTT	CASSGDGQPQHF
TRBV29-1	TRBJ1-2	TRBD1	.	TGCAGCGGGTTGACAGGGGTTGACGGCTACACCTTC	CSGLTGVDGYTF
TRBV5-1	TRBJ2-6	TRBD1	.	TGCGCCAGCAGCTTCCGGACAGGGTCCACCAACGTCCTGACTTTC	CASSFRTGSTNVLTF
TRBV18	TRBJ2-2	.	.	TGTGCCAGCTCACCATGGGCAGGTGTGAACACCGGGGAGCTGTTTTTT	CASSPWAGVNTGELFF
TRBV6-6	TRBJ2-7	.	.	TGTGCCAGCAGTTACCCAAGGGACGAGCAGTACTTC	CASSYPRDEQYF
TRBV18	TRBJ2-2	TRBD1	.	TGTGCCAGCTCCTATGGACAGGGGACCGGGGAGCTGTTTTTT	CASSYGQGTGELFF
TRBV29-1	TRBJ1-2	.	.	TGCAGCGTTCCCGGAAGACCCCCCCGGTATGGCTACACCTTC	CSVPGRPPRYGYTF
TRBV23-1	TRBJ2-1	.	few	TGCGCCGCAAGGGGTGCCCGCTCCTACAATGAGCAGTTCTTC	CAARGARSYNEQFF
TRBV5-1	TRBJ2-1	.	.	TGCGCCAGCAATAAGGCCGTAGGACAGAGCTCCTACAATGAGCAGTTCTTC	CASNKAVGQSSYNEQFF
TRBV6-5	TRBJ2-1	.	.	TGTGCCAGCAGTTATGCACGGACCGGTAGGGTTAGGCAGTTCTTC	CASSYARTGRVRQFF
TRBV2	TRBJ1-4	.	.	TGTGCCAGCAGTTTACAGGGTGGGAATGAAAAACTGTTTTTT	CASSLQGGNEKLFF
TRBV9	TRBJ1-1	.	.	TGTGCCAGCAGCGTAGGCTGGGTTAAGTCGGAAGCTTTCTTT	CASSVGWVKSEAFF
TRBV10-3	TRBJ2-7	TRBD1	.	TGTGCCATCTGTAGGCAGGGGGCCATCGAGCAGTACTTC	CAICRQGAIEQYF
TRBV11-2	TRBJ2-3	TRBD1	.	TGTGCCAGCAGCTCTACAGGGGGCAGGACAGATACGCAGTATTTT	CASSSTGGRTDTQYF
TRBV7-2	TRBJ2-7	.	.	TGTGCCAGCAGCTATAGCGGCTACGAGCAGTACTTC	CASSYSGYEQYF
TRBV9	TRBJ2-2	TRBD2	.	TGTGCCAGCAGCGTAGCCGGGACTAGCGGGGGACAATCTGGCGGGGAGCTGTTTTTT	CASSVAGTSGGQSGGELFF
TRBV7-9	TRBJ2-3	TRBD2	.	TGTGCCAGCAGCTTAGGTTGGCTAGCGGGAACAGATACGCAGTATTTT	CASSLGWLAGTDTQYF
TRBV6-5	TRBJ1-2	.	once	TGTGCCAGCAGGGAACGCCGGGCTAACTATGGCTACACCTTC	CASRERRANYGYTF
TRBV19	TRBJ2-2	.	.	TGTGCCAGTAGTATTAGGGTTGTTTCGGCCGGGGAGCTGTTTTTT	CASSIRVVSAGELFF
TRBV5-1	TRBJ1-2	TRBD1	.	TGCGCCAGCAGCTTAGGGGACAGAGATGGCTACACCTTC	CASSLGDRDGYTF
TRBV5-1	TRBJ1-4	TRBD1	.	TGCGCCAGCAGCGGCACGGGACAGGGTAATGAAAAACTGTTTTTT	CASSGTGQGNEKLFF
TRBV6-5	TRBJ2-5	TRBD1	.	TGTGCCAGCAGTGTTGAGGGGGCGCCAGGGGAGACCCAGTACTTC	CASSVEGAPGETQYF
TRBV2	TRBJ2-3	TRBD2	.	TGTGCCAGCACTTTCTCTGTAGCGGGGGGGGGCACAGATACGCAGTATTTT	CASTFSVAGGGTDTQYF
TRBV6-4	TRBJ2-3	TRBD2	.	TGTGCCAGCGGCCTGGGAGGGGCAGATACGCAGTATTTT	CASGLGGADTQYF
TRBV4-1	TRBJ2-7	TRBD1	.	TGCGCCAGCAGCCGAACAGGGGAAGAGCAGTACTTC	CASSRTGEEQYF
TRBV2	TRBJ2-7	TRBD2	.	TGTGCCAGCTGGGTGTGGCGGGAGGGTCACGAGCAGTACTTC	CASWVWREGHEQYF
TRBV5-4	TRBJ1-1	.	.	TGTGCCAGCAGCTTGAGGTTACTGGAGAACACTGAAGCTTTCTTT	CASSLRLLENTEAFF
TRBV5-4	TRBJ2-7	.	.	TGTGCCAGCAGCTTGGGGGGGACGGGCTCCTACGAGCAGTACTTC	CASSLGGTGSYEQYF